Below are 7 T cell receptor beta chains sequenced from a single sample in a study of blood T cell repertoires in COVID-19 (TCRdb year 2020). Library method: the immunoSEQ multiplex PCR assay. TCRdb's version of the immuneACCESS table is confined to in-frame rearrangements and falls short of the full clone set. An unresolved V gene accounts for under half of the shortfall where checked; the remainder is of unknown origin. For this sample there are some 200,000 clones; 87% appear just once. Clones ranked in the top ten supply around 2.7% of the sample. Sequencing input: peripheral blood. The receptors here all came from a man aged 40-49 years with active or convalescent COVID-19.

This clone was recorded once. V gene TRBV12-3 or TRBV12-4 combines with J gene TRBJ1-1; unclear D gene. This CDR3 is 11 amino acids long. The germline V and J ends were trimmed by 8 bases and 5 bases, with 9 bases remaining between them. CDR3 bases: TGTGCCAGCGGGGAGGATACTGAAGCTTTCTTT. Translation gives CASGEDTEAFF.

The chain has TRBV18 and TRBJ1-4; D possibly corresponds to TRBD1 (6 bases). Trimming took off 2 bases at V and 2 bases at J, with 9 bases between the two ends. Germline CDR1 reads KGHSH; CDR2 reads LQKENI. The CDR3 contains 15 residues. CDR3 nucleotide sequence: TGTGCCAGCTCACCAAGGGGGATTACTAATGAAAAACTGTTTTTT. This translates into CASSPRGITNEKLFF.

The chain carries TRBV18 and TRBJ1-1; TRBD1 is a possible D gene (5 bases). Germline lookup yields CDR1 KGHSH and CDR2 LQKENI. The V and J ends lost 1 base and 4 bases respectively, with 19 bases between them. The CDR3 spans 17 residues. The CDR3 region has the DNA TGTGCCAGCTCACCACGCGTTCAACTGGGGCAGGTCACTGAAGCTTTCTTT. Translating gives CASSPRVQLGQVTEAFF.

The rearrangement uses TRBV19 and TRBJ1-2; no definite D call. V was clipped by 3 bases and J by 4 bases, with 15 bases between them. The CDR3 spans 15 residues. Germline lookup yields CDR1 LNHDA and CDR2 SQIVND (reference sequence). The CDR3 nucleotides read TGTGCCAGTAGTATTGCCCCCGGTCCGGGCTATGGCTACACCTTC. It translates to CASSIAPGPGYGYTF.

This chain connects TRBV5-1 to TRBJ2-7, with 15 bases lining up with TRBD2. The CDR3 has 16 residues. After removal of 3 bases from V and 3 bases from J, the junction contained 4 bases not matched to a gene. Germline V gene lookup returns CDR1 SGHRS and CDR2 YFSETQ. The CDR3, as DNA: TGCGCCAGCAGCTCCGGGACTAGCGGGGGGATCTACGAGCAGTACTTC. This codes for CASSSGTSGGIYEQYF.

DNA of the CDR3: TGTGCCAGCAGCTTAGGGCCCCTGAGGTCTAACTATGGCTACACCTTC. Amino acid sequence: CASSLGPLRSNYGYTF. This chain links TRBV7-9 with TRBJ1-2, with D unresolved. The germline gives CDR1 SEHNR, CDR2 FQNEAQ (reference sequence). This CDR3 spans 16 amino acids. V gave up 1 base and J gave up 0 bases, with 12 bases separating them.

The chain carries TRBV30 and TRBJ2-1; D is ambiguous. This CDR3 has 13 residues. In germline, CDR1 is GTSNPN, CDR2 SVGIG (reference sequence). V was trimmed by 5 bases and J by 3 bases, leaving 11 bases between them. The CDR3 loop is CAWGAGFYNEQFF. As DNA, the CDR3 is TGTGCCTGGGGAGCTGGCTTCTACAATGAGCAGTTCTTC.